This TCR beta chain was captured by sequencing in a study of identical twins. Points from the study as a whole: In drawing conclusions, the study used cross-sectional statistical analysis and did not follow the same donors. Within twin pairs, the out-of-frame alpha sequences they shared showed excess low generation probability.

Template switching added a universal primer site; cDNA carried unique molecular identifiers. One entry per CDR3 protein, called by TCRdb with MiXCR from the 5' RACE reads. The sample holds over 250,000 distinct CDR3 sequences, roughly 9.7% seen once. V gave up 1 base and J gave up 3 bases; unmatched junction bases: 2. This CDR3 has 15 amino acids. Germline CDR1 and CDR2: SGHVS and FQNEAQ. At least ten counts were recorded for this clonotype. Its matching antigen is unknown. Separately, the same data were catalogued under a study of yellow fever vaccine responses in identical twins.

The sequenced material came from CD8+ T cells sorted from blood. J is TRBJ2-2 and V is TRBV7-8, with TRBD1 identical over 7 bases. The TCR originated in a woman aged 18-35 years in good health. Here the CDR3 DNA reads TGTGCCAGCAGCTTAGAGGGGGCGTACACCGGGGAGCTGTTTTTT. This encodes CASSLEGAYTGELFF.